Listed below are T cell receptor beta chains from one sample, sequenced in a study of PD-1 blockade in classical Hodgkin lymphoma. The assay was immunoSEQ multiplex PCR, and TCRdb's table has in-frame clones only and misses some. The table has about 17,000 clones, 60% to 75% seen once. The input for sequencing was peripheral blood mononuclear cells (PBMCs), taken before the fourth cycle of nivolumab. Source of these receptors: a human donor with classical Hodgkin lymphoma. The CDR3 runs from the conserved cysteine through the conserved F or W. The order of the fields is D gene, V gene, J gene, clone size, CDR3 protein, CDR3 DNA. D genes are given only for firm matches. Not all rows give a size; the values are once, few, many and, for expanded clones, a class.

>NA|TRBV27|TRBJ1-2|NA
CASSPSWTYGYTF
TGTGCCAGCAGTCCATCATGGACCTATGGCTACACCTTC
>NA|TRBV19|TRBJ2-7|few
CASSRGLYEQYF
TGTGCCAGTAGTAGGGGACTTTACGAGCAGTACTTC
>NA|TRBV7-8|TRBJ2-1|NA
CASSRLAGQAYNEQFF
TGTGCCAGCAGCCGGTTGGCGGGTCAGGCCTACAATGAGCAGTTCTTC
>TRBD2|TRBV4-2|TRBJ2-1|NA
CASSQKTSASYNEQFF
TGTGCCAGCAGCCAGAAGACTAGCGCATCCTACAATGAGCAGTTCTTC
>NA|TRBV5-4|TRBJ1-1|once
CASSFDSRRGTLNTEAFF
TGTGCCAGCAGCTTCGATAGTAGGAGGGGGACGTTGAACACTGAAGCTTTCTTT
>NA|TRBV7-9|TRBJ1-2|NA
CASSLADRDGYTF
TGTGCCAGCAGCTTAGCGGATAGAGATGGCTACACCTTC
>NA|TRBV5-1|TRBJ2-2|few
CASSLSAPNTGELFF
TGCGCCAGCAGCTTGTCGGCGCCGAACACCGGGGAGCTGTTTTTT
>NA|TRBV28|TRBJ2-7|NA
CASSFLAASYEQYF
TGTGCCAGCAGTTTTTTGGCGGCTTCCTACGAGCAGTACTTC
>TRBD1|TRBV19|TRBJ1-5|medium-sized
CASSIGGGFNQPQHF
TGTGCCAGTAGTATAGGAGGGGGCTTCAATCAGCCCCAGCATTTT
>NA|TRBV28|TRBJ2-1|NA
CASSLRIPEQFF
TGTGCCAGCAGCTTAAGAATCCCGGAGCAGTTCTTC
>NA|TRBV19|TRBJ1-2|NA
CASSYSPGSASGYTF
TGTGCCAGTAGTTATTCCCCGGGCAGTGCGAGCGGCTACACCTTC
>TRBD2|TRBV11-2|TRBJ2-7|NA
CASSYRGTSSSYEQYF
TGTGCCAGCAGCTACCGCGGGACTAGTAGTTCCTACGAGCAGTACTTC
>TRBD1|TRBV7-2|TRBJ1-2|NA
CASSPAGTGSYGYTF
TGTGCCAGCAGCCCAGCCGGGACAGGGAGCTATGGCTACACCTTC
>TRBD1|TRBV29-1|TRBJ2-1|few
CSVSGQGLANEQFF
TGCAGCGTTTCGGGACAGGGGTTGGCAAATGAGCAGTTCTTC
>TRBD1|TRBV6-1|TRBJ1-1|few
CASGRQGRAFF
TGTGCCAGCGGACGACAGGGTCGAGCTTTCTTT
>NA|TRBV27|TRBJ2-3|NA
CASSFASLKTQYF
TGTGCCAGCAGTTTTGCCAGCCTTAAGACGCAGTATTTT
>NA|TRBV30|TRBJ2-7|few
CAWSEYENEQYF
TGTGCCTGGAGTGAATACGAAAACGAGCAGTACTTC
>NA|TRBV15|TRBJ2-7|NA
CATSRLGYEQYF
TGTGCCACCAGCCGCCTGGGGTATGAGCAGTACTTC
>NA|TRBV19|TRBJ1-2|NA
CASSIEGGYSVYGYTF
TGTGCCAGTAGTATAGAGGGGGGGTACTCAGTCTATGGCTACACCTTC
>TRBD2|TRBV7-9|TRBJ2-7|NA
CASSPLAGGGEEQYF
TGTGCCAGCAGCCCTCTAGCGGGAGGGGGTGAAGAGCAGTACTTC
>NA|TRBV27|TRBJ2-7|NA
CASSLQVRYEQYF
TGTGCCAGCAGTTTGCAGGTTCGCTACGAGCAGTACTTC
>NA|TRBV6-1|TRBJ2-3|NA
CASSERVSSSTDTQYF
TGTGCCAGCAGTGAAAGGGTCAGTTCTAGCACAGATACGCAGTATTTT
>NA|TRBV9|TRBJ2-2|NA
CASSVSGELFF
TGTGCCAGCAGCGTTTCCGGGGAGCTGTTTTTT
>NA|TRBV20-1|TRBJ1-1|NA
CNGGNTEAFF
TGCAACGGGGGCAACACTGAAGCTTTCTTT
>NA|TRBV20-1|TRBJ1-5|few
CSASTDGPQHF
TGCAGTGCTAGTACCGATGGGCCCCAGCATTTT
>NA|TRBV7-9|TRBJ2-5|NA
CASSLVVRLYQETQYF
TGTGCCAGCAGCTTAGTTGTACGGCTGTACCAAGAGACCCAGTACTTC
>NA|TRBV7-9|TRBJ1-2|NA
CASSRTVGDGYTF
TGTGCCAGCAGTCGAACGGTAGGGGACGGCTACACCTTC
>NA|TRBV4-1|TRBJ1-1|medium-sized
CASSQDREGTEAFF
TGCGCCAGCAGCCAAGATAGGGAGGGCACTGAAGCTTTCTTT
>NA|TRBV11-2|TRBJ2-4|NA
CASSVFSEAKNIQYF
TGTGCCAGCAGCGTATTTTCCGAGGCCAAAAACATTCAGTACTTC
>TRBD2|TRBV4-1|TRBJ2-1|few
CASSPRLAGKSHEQFF
TGCGCCAGCAGCCCACGACTAGCGGGAAAGTCCCATGAGCAGTTCTTC
>TRBD1|TRBV6-1|TRBJ2-3|NA
CASTPGQWDTQYF
TGTGCCAGCACCCCGGGACAGTGGGATACGCAGTATTTT
>TRBD2|TRBV19|TRBJ2-1|NA
CASRARAGLSYNEQFF
TGTGCCAGTAGGGCCAGAGCGGGACTCTCCTACAATGAGCAGTTCTTC
>NA|TRBV6-5|TRBJ1-1|NA
CASSTPRRGAFF
TGTGCCAGCAGTACCCCGCGACGGGGTGCTTTCTTT
>NA|TRBV9|TRBJ1-6|few
CASSATGNYNSPLHF
TGTGCCAGCAGCGCCACAGGGAACTATAATTCACCCCTCCACTTT
>NA|TRBV7-9|TRBJ1-6|NA
CASSLTADNHSPLHF
TGTGCCAGCAGCTTAACCGCGGACAATCATTCACCCCTCCACTTT
>TRBD2|TRBV19|TRBJ2-1|NA
CASSRLAGYNEQFF
TGTGCCAGTAGCAGGCTAGCGGGGTACAATGAGCAGTTCTTC
>TRBD1|TRBV6-1|TRBJ2-5|NA
CASSEIRDSPEETQYF
TGTGCCAGCAGTGAAATTAGGGACAGTCCTGAGGAGACCCAGTACTTC
>TRBD1|TRBV28|TRBJ1-2|NA
CASSSVRGLLMYGYTF
TGTGCCAGCAGTTCAGTCAGGGGGTTACTCATGTATGGCTACACCTTC
>NA|TRBV18|TRBJ2-3|few
CASSLSMADTQYF
TGTGCCAGCTCACTATCAATGGCAGATACGCAGTATTTT
>TRBD2|TRBV7-9|TRBJ2-7|NA
CASSLAGTGGGYEQYF
TGTGCCAGCAGCTTAGCGGGGACGGGAGGGGGCTACGAGCAGTACTTC
>NA|TRBV19|TRBJ2-3|NA
CASSALQDRTDTQYF
TGTGCCAGTAGTGCGCTGCAGGATCGAACAGATACGCAGTATTTT
>NA|TRBV28|TRBJ2-7|medium-sized
CASSLRAGSYEQYF
TGTGCCAGCAGTTTAAGGGCGGGATCCTACGAGCAGTACTTC
>NA|TRBV6-5|TRBJ1-1|once
CASKQGFGTEAFF
TGTGCCAGCAAGCAGGGTTTCGGGACTGAAGCTTTCTTT
>NA|TRBV19|TRBJ2-3|NA
CASSPLRGGFTDTQYF
TGTGCCAGTAGTCCCCTCCGGGGCGGATTCACAGATACGCAGTATTTT
>TRBD1|TRBV19|TRBJ1-2|NA
CASSMGQWINYGYTF
TGTGCCAGTAGTATGGGACAGTGGATTAACTATGGCTACACCTTC
>NA|TRBV7-9|TRBJ1-2|NA
CASSLGGRDPNYGYTF
TGTGCCAGCAGCTTAGGGGGGAGGGATCCTAACTATGGCTACACCTTC